This T cell receptor beta chain was identified during a study of T cell responses to AZD1222 COVID-19 vaccine. Study observations and caveats: Variant regions that are unmutated are reportedly the target of nearly half of spike-specific TCRs.

From germline, CDR1 is MNHEY and CDR2 SVGAGI. This CDR3 has 14 amino acids. V was shortened by 8 bases and J by 1 base, with 13 bases between the two germline ends. A note on this clone: The antigen is undetermined.

The data were produced by immunoSEQ multiplex PCR, yet TCRdb's version contains in-frame clones alone and is incomplete. The repertoire holds over 70,000 clones, with about nine tenths as singletons. The receptor was isolated from an adult who received the AZD1222 COVID-19 vaccine. The chain is built from TRBV6-5 and TRBJ2-3; weak D call: TRBD2 (5 bases). This specimen consisted of peripheral blood, obtained 28 days after the second AZD1222 dose. The CDR3 DNA sequence: TGTGCCAGCCTGGCTAGCCAAGGCACAGATACGCAGTATTTT. Residues: CASLASQGTDTQYF.